Each of the 6 T cell receptor beta chains below was sequenced from the same sample in a study of blood T cell repertoires in COVID-19 (dated by TCRdb to 2020 to 2021). The library relied on the immunoSEQ multiplex PCR assay. Imported from immuneACCESS, the table was reduced by TCRdb to in-frame sequences with V and J called. These copies leave out some clones; in studies compared against another copy, an unresolved V gene accounts for under half, and the cause of the remainder is not known. Within this sample are about 250,000 clones, with about 79% of them counted one time only. The top ten clonotypes cover 8.9% of the sample. The sample was peripheral blood. All receptors derive from an elderly man with acute or convalescent COVID-19.

The CDR3 loop is CASTAGWGNQPQHF. CDR3 sequence (DNA): TGTGCCAGTACTGCAGGGTGGGGCAATCAGCCCCAGCATTTT. The chain uses TRBV19 and TRBJ1-5; a possible D gene is TRBD1 (5 bases). This CDR3 is 14 amino acids long. V was clipped by 7 bases and J by 2 bases, with 12 bases between them. Germline CDR1 and CDR2: LNHDA and SQIVND (reference sequence).

The rearrangement uses TRBV10-3 and TRBJ2-2; 10 positions match TRBD1. There are 14 residues in the CDR3. J gave up 6 bases and V 7 bases, and 5 bases lay outside the gene matches. Germline V gene lookup returns CDR1 ENHRY and CDR2 SYGVKD. The CDR3 reads CAINPTGGSGELFF. In DNA form, the CDR3 reads TGTGCCATCAACCCGACAGGGGGCTCCGGGGAGCTGTTTTTT.

The CDR3, as DNA: TGTGCCAGTAGTACACAACTTCGAGGGTTGAGCAATCAGCCCCAGCATTTT. Amino acids: CASSTQLRGLSNQPQHF. The chain employs TRBV19 and TRBJ1-5; D is unresolved. Germline lookup yields CDR1 LNHDA and CDR2 SQIVND (reference sequence). V was shortened by 4 bases and J by 1 base, with 17 bases between the two germline ends. This CDR3 spans 17 amino acids.

In this sample, this clone turned up many times. V is TRBV30 and J is TRBJ2-7; 7 bases map to TRBD1. The CDR3 sequence is 11 residues long. The V segment lost 7 bases and the J segment 3 bases; nucleotides outside the gene matches: 3. The germline CDR1 and CDR2 sequences are GTSNPN and SVGIG (reference sequence). This chain's CDR3 is CALQGIYEQYF. In nucleotides, the CDR3 is TGTGCCTTACAGGGGATCTACGAGCAGTACTTC.

V usage is TRBV19 and J usage is TRBJ2-7; 9 bases map to TRBD1. Trimming removed 5 bases from V and 1 base from J; junction bases left unmatched: 3. This CDR3 has 14 amino acids. CDR1 is LNHDA and CDR2 is SQIVND in the germline V gene (reference sequence). The CDR3 here is CASSPDRGSYEQYF. For the CDR3, the DNA is TGTGCCAGTAGTCCGGACAGGGGTTCCTACGAGCAGTACTTC. Full variable domain (outside the CDR3, taken from reference TRBV19 and TRBJ2-7): DGGITQSPKYLFRKEGQNVTLSCEQNLNHDAMYWYRQDPGQGLRLIYYSQIVNDFQKGDIAEGYSVSREKKESFPLTVTSAQKNPTAFYLCASSPDRGSYEQYFGPGTRLTVT.

J is TRBJ2-1 and V is TRBV11-2, with TRBD1 as a possible D gene (5 bases). Germline V lookup: CDR1 SGHAT, CDR2 FQNNGV. Deletions cut 5 bases from V and 7 bases from J, with 24 bases between. The CDR3 has 17 residues. The chain's CDR3 is CASSPLGPRRVFNEQFF. The CDR3 DNA reads TGTGCCAGCAGCCCGCTGGGGCCCCGTCGTGTCTTTAATGAGCAGTTCTTC.